This T cell receptor (beta chain) was identified during a study of PD-1 blockade in classical Hodgkin lymphoma. For the study at large: With a 2-week interval, patients received intravenous nivolumab at 3 mg/kg. Study-wide findings and caveats: By C4D1, diversity of CD4+ TCRs had risen significantly, whereas that of CD8+ TCRs had not. Reports described newly diagnosed patients as having lower baseline TCR diversity than healthy donors.

Repertoires were generated with immunoSEQ multiplex PCR, while TCRdb's copy carries only in-frame clones and drops some. The sample has approximately 100,000 clones, 83% seen once. As to this clone: Antigen unknown.

Sample time point: cycle 4 day 1 (C4D1), after less than 7 weeks of nivolumab. After autologous stem cell transplantation all patients relapsed, and prior brentuximab vedotin exposure differed between cohorts. The sequencing here drew on peripheral blood mononuclear cells (PBMCs), taken before the fourth cycle of nivolumab. This receptor was identified in a human donor with classical Hodgkin lymphoma.

The CDR3 protein is CASSKDSTYEQYF. Here the CDR3 DNA reads TGCGCCAGCAGCAAGGACAGTACCTACGAGCAGTACTTC. The chain is built from TRBV5-1 and TRBJ2-7, with a weak D call TRBD1 (6 bases). V lost 4 bases to trimming and J lost 2 bases, with 10 bases between them. This CDR3 contains 13 residues. Looked up from germline, CDR1 is SGHRS and CDR2 is YFSETQ.